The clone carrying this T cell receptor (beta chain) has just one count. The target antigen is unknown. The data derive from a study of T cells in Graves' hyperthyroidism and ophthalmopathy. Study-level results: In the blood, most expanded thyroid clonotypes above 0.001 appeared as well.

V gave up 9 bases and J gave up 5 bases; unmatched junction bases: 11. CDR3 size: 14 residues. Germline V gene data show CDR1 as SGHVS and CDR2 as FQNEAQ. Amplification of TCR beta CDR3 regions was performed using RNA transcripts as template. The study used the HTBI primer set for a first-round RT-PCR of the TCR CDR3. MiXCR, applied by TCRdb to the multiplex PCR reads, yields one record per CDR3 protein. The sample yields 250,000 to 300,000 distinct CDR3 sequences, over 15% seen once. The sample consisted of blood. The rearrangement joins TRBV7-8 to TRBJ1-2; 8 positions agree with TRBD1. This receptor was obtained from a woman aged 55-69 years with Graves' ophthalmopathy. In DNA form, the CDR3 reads TGTGCCAGTGGACAGGGAAGGACACGATATGGCTACACCTTC. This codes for CASGQGRTRYGYTF. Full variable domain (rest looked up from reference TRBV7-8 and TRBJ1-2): GAGVSQSPRYKVAKRGQDVALRCDPISGHVSLFWYQQALGQGPEFLTYFQNEAQLDKSGLPSDRFFAERPEGSVSTLKIQRTQQEDSAVYLCASGQGRTRYGYTFGSGTRLTVV.